Listed below are T cell receptor beta chains from one sample, sequenced in a study of OX40 agonist ivuxolimab in advanced cancers. Assay used: immunoSEQ multiplex PCR; TCRdb lists only in-frame clones, some missing. The data hold tens of thousands of clones, with roughly 93% observed a single time. Sequencing used CD4+ or CD8+ T cells sorted from blood, obtained in a trial of the OX40 agonist ivuxolimab. The receptors come from an adult with an advanced solid tumor such as melanoma, head and neck, liver or kidney cancer. CDR3s include the opening cysteine and the closing phenylalanine or tryptophan. D genes are given only for firm matches. Not every row has a clone size; where given, it reads once, few, many or a size class.

size	D	J	V	DNA	CDR3
-	-	TRBJ1-5	TRBV6-5	TGTGCCAGCAGTTCCGGGACGGGGAATCAGCCCCAGCATTTT	CASSSGTGNQPQHF
-	-	TRBJ1-2	TRBV9	TGTGCCAGCAGCGGAATCTATGGCTACACCTTC	CASSGIYGYTF
-	-	TRBJ1-1	TRBV19	TGTGCCAGTAGTATAGGGACAGCGAACACTGAAGCTTTCTTT	CASSIGTANTEAFF
-	-	TRBJ2-7	TRBV30	TGTGCCTGGAGTGTAGGAGGAGGGGGGTACGAGCAGTACTTC	CAWSVGGGGYEQYF
once	-	TRBJ2-2	TRBV25-1	TGTGCCAGTGGGGACCGGGACCCCGTCACCGGGGAGCTGTTTTTT	CASGDRDPVTGELFF
-	-	TRBJ1-1	TRBV29-1	TGCAGCGCCCTACGGGGTGAAGCTTTCTTT	CSALRGEAFF
once	-	TRBJ2-2	TRBV6-5	TGTGCCAGCACTTGGAGGAACACCGGGGAGCTGTTTTTT	CASTWRNTGELFF
few	TRBD1	TRBJ2-1	TRBV9	TGTGCCAGCAGCGCTTCAGGGGGCTTCAATGAGCAGTTCTTC	CASSASGGFNEQFF
-	-	TRBJ1-1	TRBV20-1	TGCAGTGCTATGGTTTACACTGAAGCTTTCTTT	CSAMVYTEAFF
-	-	TRBJ1-1	TRBV5-1	TGCGCCAGCAGCTTGGGCGAGACGAACACTGAAGCTTTCTTT	CASSLGETNTEAFF
-	TRBD2	TRBJ2-7	TRBV6-5	TGTGCCAGCAGGCCTACTAGCGGGTCCCCCTACGAGCAGTACTTC	CASRPTSGSPYEQYF
-	-	TRBJ2-5	TRBV11-2	TGTGCCAGCAGCGACCCCCGACAGGTCCTCCAAGAGACCCAGTACTTC	CASSDPRQVLQETQYF
-	-	TRBJ1-1	TRBV4-3	TGCGCCAGCAGCCTCGGGAGGGGGATAAATGAAGCTTTCTTT	CASSLGRGINEAFF
-	-	TRBJ2-3	TRBV5-1	TGCGCCAGCAGCTTGGCCTTTTTCAGGGCTGAGGGCACAGATACGCAGTATTTT	CASSLAFFRAEGTDTQYF
-	TRBD1	TRBJ2-7	TRBV10-2	TGCGCCAGCAGGGCCGGGACAGGGGTCCACGAGCAGTACTTC	CASRAGTGVHEQYF
-	TRBD1	TRBJ1-5	TRBV5-6	TGTGCCAGCAGCTTTGGGACAGGCTATAGCAATCAGCCCCAGCATTTT	CASSFGTGYSNQPQHF
once	-	TRBJ1-1	TRBV30	TGTGCCTGGGTCGACAGGCATAACACTGAAGCTTTCTTT	CAWVDRHNTEAFF
-	TRBD1	TRBJ1-6	TRBV4-1	TGCGCCAGCAGCCAAGGGGGACAGGGTAATTCACCCCTCCACTTT	CASSQGGQGNSPLHF
once	TRBD2	TRBJ2-1	TRBV19	TGTGCCAGTAAGACTAGCGGGGGGTACAATGAGCAGTTCTTC	CASKTSGGYNEQFF
-	TRBD2	TRBJ2-1	TRBV7-9	TGTGCCAGCACAACGGCAGGGAGGGATGAGCAGTTCTTC	CASTTAGRDEQFF
-	-	TRBJ1-3	TRBV6-1	TGTGCCAGCAGTGAAGATGGGGATGAAGGAAACACCATATATTTT	CASSEDGDEGNTIYF
-	-	TRBJ2-1	TRBV7-2	TGTGCCAGCAGCTTATGGGCTAACTCCTACAATGAGCAGTTCTTC	CASSLWANSYNEQFF
-	-	TRBJ1-5	TRBV6-5	TGTGCCAGCAGTTACACACAGGATCAGCCCCAGCATTTT	CASSYTQDQPQHF
-	TRBD2	TRBJ2-1	TRBV9	TGTGCCAGCAGCGACGCGGGAGGGCCTGGGGATGAGCAGTTCTTC	CASSDAGGPGDEQFF
-	-	TRBJ1-5	TRBV12-5	TGTGCCTGGCCCAGGGCGAGAGTAAATCAGCCCCAGCATTTT	CAWPRARVNQPQHF
-	-	TRBJ2-7	TRBV29-1	TGCAGCGTTGTAAGTATACCCTACGAGCAGTACTTC	CSVVSIPYEQYF
-	-	TRBJ2-3	TRBV28	TGTGCCAGCAGTCTCACTCCCAATACGCAGTATTTT	CASSLTPNTQYF
-	-	TRBJ1-2	TRBV4-1	TGCGCCAGCAGCCAAGTACCGAGCCCGGACTATGGCTACACCTTC	CASSQVPSPDYGYTF
-	TRBD1	TRBJ1-1	TRBV23-1	TGCGCCAGCACCTCTTACCGGGACAGGGGGCTCATGAACACTGAAGCTTTCTTT	CASTSYRDRGLMNTEAFF
-	-	TRBJ2-5	TRBV9	TGTGCCAGCAGCGTAGATGGACTCAGGGAGACCCAGTACTTC	CASSVDGLRETQYF
-	-	TRBJ1-3	TRBV5-4	TGTGCCAGCAGCCCACCCGGGGACTCTGGAAACACCATATATTTT	CASSPPGDSGNTIYF